This TCR beta chain derives from a study of OX40 agonist ivuxolimab in advanced cancers. Background on the study: People who had prior anti-PD-1, anti-PD-L1 or anti-CTLA-4 therapy could take part, and around 39% had some.

CDR3 length: 12 residues. The germline V gene encodes CDR1 SGHNT and CDR2 YYREEE (reference sequence). Trimming pared 2 bases from V and 7 bases from J, leaving 9 bases between. This clone was seen once. The assay was immunoSEQ multiplex PCR, and TCRdb's table has in-frame clones only and misses some. Of about 85,000 clones listed, about nine tenths are singletons. V and J are TRBV5-4 and TRBJ1-1; D unclear. The sample in question was CD4+ or CD8+ T cells sorted from blood, obtained in a trial of the OX40 agonist ivuxolimab. This TCR derives from an adult with an advanced solid tumor such as melanoma, head and neck, liver or kidney cancer. The CDR3 bases are TGTGCCAGCAGCTTCCGACGGAGTGAAGCTTTCTTT. This codes for CASSFRRSEAFF.